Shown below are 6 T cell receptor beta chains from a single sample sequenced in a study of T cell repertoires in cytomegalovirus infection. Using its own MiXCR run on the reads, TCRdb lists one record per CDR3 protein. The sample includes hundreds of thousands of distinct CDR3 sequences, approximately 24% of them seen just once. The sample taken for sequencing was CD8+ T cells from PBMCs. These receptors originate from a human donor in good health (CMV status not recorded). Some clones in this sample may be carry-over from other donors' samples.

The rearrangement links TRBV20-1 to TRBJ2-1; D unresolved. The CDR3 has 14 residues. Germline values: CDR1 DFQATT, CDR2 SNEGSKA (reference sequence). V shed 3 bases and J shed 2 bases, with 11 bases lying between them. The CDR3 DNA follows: TGCAGTGCTAGGGTTGTCAGGACCTACAATGAGCAGTTCTTC. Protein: CSARVVRTYNEQFF.

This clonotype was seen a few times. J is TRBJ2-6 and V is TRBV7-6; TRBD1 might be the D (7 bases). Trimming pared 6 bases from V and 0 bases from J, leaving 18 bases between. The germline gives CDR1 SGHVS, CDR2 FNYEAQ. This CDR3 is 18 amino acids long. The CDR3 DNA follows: TGTGCCAGCAGTCCCCGACAGGGACTTTACTCTGGGGCCAACGTCCTGACTTTC. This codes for CASSPRQGLYSGANVLTF.

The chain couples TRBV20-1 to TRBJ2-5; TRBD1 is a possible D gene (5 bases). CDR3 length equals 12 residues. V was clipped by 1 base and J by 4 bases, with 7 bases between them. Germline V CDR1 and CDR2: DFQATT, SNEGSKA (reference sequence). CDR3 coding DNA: TGCAGTGCTAGAGTCCAGGGAGAGACCCAGTACTTC. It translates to CSARVQGETQYF.

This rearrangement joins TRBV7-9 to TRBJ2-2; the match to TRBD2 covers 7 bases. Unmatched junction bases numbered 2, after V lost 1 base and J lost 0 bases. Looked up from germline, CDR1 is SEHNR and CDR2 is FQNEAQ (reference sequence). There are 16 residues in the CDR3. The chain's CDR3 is CASSLGDYPNTGELFF. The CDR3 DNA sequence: TGTGCCAGCAGCTTAGGGGACTACCCGAACACCGGGGAGCTGTTTTTT.

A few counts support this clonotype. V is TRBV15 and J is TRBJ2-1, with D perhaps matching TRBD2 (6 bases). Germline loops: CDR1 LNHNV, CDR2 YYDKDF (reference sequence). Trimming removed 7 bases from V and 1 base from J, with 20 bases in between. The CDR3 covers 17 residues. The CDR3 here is CATTSGWVAGSYNEQFF. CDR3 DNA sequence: TGTGCCACCACCTCCGGGTGGGTGGCGGGATCCTACAATGAGCAGTTCTTC.

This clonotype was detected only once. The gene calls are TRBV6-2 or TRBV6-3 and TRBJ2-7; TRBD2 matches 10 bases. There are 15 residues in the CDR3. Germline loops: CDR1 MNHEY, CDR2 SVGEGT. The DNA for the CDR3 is TGTGCCAACAGTCCAGTAGCGGGGGGTTCCTACGAGCAGTACGTC. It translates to CANSPVAGGSYEQYV.